A single sample gave rise to the 7 T cell receptor beta chains below, sequenced in a study of T cells in Graves' hyperthyroidism and ophthalmopathy (dated by TCRdb to about 2019). Library creation used multiplex PCR. Data came from an Illumina HiSeq 2000. Amplification of TCR beta CDR3 regions was carried out from RNA transcripts. The first round of RT-PCR for the TCR CDR3 was performed with the HTBI primer set and the Qiagen OneStep RT-PCR kit. TCRdb applied fastp at Q25 and MiXCR to the public reads, then kept only in-frame beta chains. When rows share a CDR3 protein, they turn into one entry using the most common DNA and genes. The sample table shows hundreds of thousands of distinct CDR3 sequences, and less than 15% are seen once. 9.2% of the sample lies in the top ten. Sequencing was performed on blood. Receptors were obtained from a woman aged 18-29 years with Graves' hyperthyroidism.

In its sample, this clonotype was seen many times. This chain connects TRBV4-3 to TRBJ1-4; TRBD1 matches at 7 bases. This CDR3 contains 14 residues. CDR1 is LGHNA, CDR2 YSLEER, per germline. V was pared by 2 bases and J by 7 bases, with 4 bases of the junction left unmatched. CDR3 loop: CASSQQTGSEKLFF. CDR3 in DNA: TGCGCCAGCAGCCAACAGACAGGGAGTGAAAAACTGTTTTTT.

The rearrangement joins TRBV7-3 to TRBJ1-6; 9 nucleotides agree with TRBD1. The V gene's germline CDR1 is SGHTA and CDR2 FQGTGA. The CDR3 has 15 residues. After removal of 5 bases from V and 8 bases from J, the junction contained 7 bases not matched to a gene. DNA of the CDR3: TGTGCCAGCAGCGCGACAGGGGGGCGGGATTCACCCCTCCACTTT. This sequence encodes CASSATGGRDSPLHF.

This clonotype showed up many times. The chain joins TRBV6-1 to TRBJ2-3, with TRBD2 matching 9 bases. Germline assignment: CDR1 MNHNS and CDR2 SASEGT. This CDR3 contains 14 residues. The J segment lost 2 bases and the V segment lost 5 bases, leaving 2 bases of the junction unmatched. DNA for the CDR3: TGTGCCAGCAGTCTAGCGGGGAACACAGATACGCAGTATTTT. This codes for CASSLAGNTDTQYF.

There are many counts of this clonotype. The rearrangement links TRBV2 to TRBJ2-4; 9 bases fit TRBD2. The CDR3 length is 13 residues. V was clipped by 10 bases and J by 5 bases; unmatched bases: 6. Germline loops: CDR1 SNHLY, CDR2 FYNNEI. The CDR3 loop is CAIQTSGENIQYF. The CDR3 DNA reads as TGTGCCATCCAGACTAGCGGAGAAAACATTCAGTACTTC.

This clonotype was seen ten or more times. The CDR3 loop reads CASLRVLNQPQHF. The CDR3 DNA reads as TGTGCCAGCCTCAGGGTTCTGAATCAGCCCCAGCATTTT. The chain has TRBV5-6 and TRBJ1-5, with D possibly TRBD1 on 5 matching bases. In germline, CDR1 is SGHDT, CDR2 YYEEEE. V was pared by 7 bases and J by 4 bases, with 12 bases between. This CDR3 is 13 amino acids long.

This clonotype was observed a handful of times. The rearrangement links TRBV24-1 to TRBJ2-3, with a possible D match to TRBD2 (5 bases). Germline CDR1 and CDR2: KGHDR and SFDVKD. The CDR3 has 15 amino acids. V lost 7 bases and J 4 bases, leaving 17 bases between the germline ends. Here the CDR3 reads CATRGLKSGADTQYF. The CDR3 bases are TGTGCCACCAGAGGACTGAAAAGTGGGGCAGATACGCAGTATTTT.

This clonotype showed up many times. J is TRBJ2-4 and V is TRBV2, with 9 bases fitting TRBD2. The V gene end was trimmed by 7 bases and the J gene end by 6 bases; junction bases not matched to a gene: 16. Germline V gene data show CDR1 as SNHLY and CDR2 as FYNNEI. The CDR3 has 17 residues. The CDR3 spells CASKFSTVGLASNIQYF. The CDR3 DNA reads TGTGCCAGCAAGTTCAGTACTGTCGGACTAGCGTCAAACATTCAGTACTTC.